The source of this T cell receptor (beta chain) is a study of blood T cells in healthy people across ages. Study-wide findings and caveats: Unknown CMV status may confound age-related changes in expanded clones. The recorded TCR beta diversity per million T cells decreased in a roughly linear manner with age.

Aged roughly 6 to 90, donors were systemically healthy Caucasians from Russia. PCR was performed a second time for about 7 to 12 cycles using a sample-barcoded 5' primer and a J-beta primer mix. MiXCR was run by TCRdb on the 5' RACE reads, yielding one entry per CDR3 protein. The sample has about 1.4 million distinct CDR3 sequences, 59% seen once. Germline V gene data show CDR1 as SQVTM and CDR2 as ANQGSEA. The V gene end was trimmed by 4 bases and the J gene end by 3 bases; junction bases not matched to a gene: 2. CDR3 length equals 12 residues. With regard to this clonotype: The antigen is undetermined.

This TCR was sampled from a young man in good health. Sequenced material: blood. J is TRBJ1-1 and V is TRBV29-1; TRBD1 agrees at 7 bases. The DNA for the CDR3 is TGCAGCGTTGGTGACAGGGACACTGAAGCTTTCTTT. Translation gives CSVGDRDTEAFF.